The next 31 T cell receptor beta chains were all read from a single sample in a study of metastatic and nonmetastatic thyroid tumors. TCRdb re-clonotyped the PCR reads through MiXCR. The sample comprises approximately 25,000 clones, over 10% of which are singletons, and approximately 14% rests with the top ten. All patients were untreated before thyroid surgery. The sample was blood. All receptors derive from a female donor with papillary thyroid cancer or a benign thyroid nodule (not recorded which). Some clones in this sample may be carry-over from other donors' samples.

Written as DNA, the CDR3 is TGTGCCAGCAGTGAACAGGGAGGTTCACCCCTCCACTTT. Translated, it gives CASSEQGGSPLHF. The chain links TRBV6-1 to TRBJ1-6; D is perhaps TRBD1 (5 bases). The V end lost 2 bases, the J end lost 9 bases, and 8 bases lay between the germline ends. The CDR3 consists of 13 residues. Germline V CDR1 and CDR2: MNHNS, SASEGT.

This clone was detected ten times or more. The chain is built from TRBV11-2 and TRBJ2-7; unclear D gene. Germline CDR1 and CDR2: SGHAT and FQNNGV. Trimming cost V 1 base and J 0 bases, with 7 bases left between them. CDR3 length equals 14 residues. The CDR3 sequence: CASSLAHSSYEQYF. The CDR3 nucleotides are TGTGCCAGCAGCTTAGCCCATAGCTCCTACGAGCAGTACTTC. Full variable domain (outside the CDR3, taken from reference TRBV11-2 and TRBJ2-7): EAGVAQSPRYKIIEKRQSVAFWCNPISGHATLYWYQQILGQGPKLLIQFQNNGVVDDSQLPKDRFSAERLKGVDSTLKIQPAKLEDSAVYLCASSLAHSSYEQYFGPGTRLTVT.

This clone appeared a few times. Here the CDR3 reads CASSRDRVNEQYF. CDR3 in DNA: TGTGCCAGCAGCCGGGACAGGGTGAACGAGCAGTACTTC. The rearrangement links TRBV6-1 to TRBJ2-7; 9 bases line up with TRBD1. The CDR3 length is 13 residues. Per germline, CDR1 MNHNS and CDR2 SASEGT. V shed 6 bases, J shed 5 bases, and the junction held 5 bases outside the gene matches.

This clone has a count of ten or more. The chain joins TRBV20-1 to TRBJ2-7; D unresolved. The germline V and J ends were trimmed by 3 bases and 0 bases, with 12 bases remaining between them. The CDR3 is 14 residues long. The germline gives CDR1 DFQATT, CDR2 SNEGSKA (reference sequence). CDR3 nucleotides: TGCAGTGCTAGGGAAAGCCAACTCTCCTACGAGCAGTACTTC. It translates to CSARESQLSYEQYF.

In its sample, this clone ranks as medium-sized. This chain links TRBV6-1 with TRBJ2-2, with 9 bases that match TRBD1. This CDR3 is 14 amino acids long. The germline V gene has CDR1 MNHNS and CDR2 SASEGT. V dropped 6 bases and J dropped 7; count of bases not matched to a gene: 6. In DNA, the CDR3 is TGTGCCAGCAGCGATCACAGGGGGCTCGGGGAGCTGTTTTTT. It is translated as CASSDHRGLGELFF.

In its sample, this clone was seen many times. The V gene is TRBV4-1, the J gene TRBJ2-7; 10 bases fit TRBD1. The ends lost 4 bases at V and 3 bases at J; junction bases unmatched: 9. The CDR3 contains 16 residues. CDR1 is MGHRA and CDR2 is YSYEKL in the germline V gene. CDR3 amino acids: CASSRQVGTGDYEQYF. The CDR3 DNA reads as TGCGCCAGCAGCCGACAGGTGGGGACAGGGGACTACGAGCAGTACTTC.

In this sample, this clone turned up many times. In DNA, the CDR3 is TGCAGTGCTCAAGGTTACGAGCAGTACTTC. Its protein is CSAQGYEQYF. This rearrangement joins TRBV20-1 to TRBJ2-7; D call uncertain. Trimming left V 5 bases short and J 4 bases short, with 6 bases between. This CDR3 spans 10 amino acids. Per the germline V gene, CDR1 is DFQATT and CDR2 is SNEGSKA (reference sequence).

The chain joins TRBV28 to TRBJ2-7; 7 bases map to TRBD1. Germline CDR1 reads MDHEN; CDR2 reads SYDVKM. J was trimmed by 2 bases and V by 1 base; bases with no gene match: 5. The CDR3 spans 15 residues. CDR3 in amino acids: CASSLLGQCAYEQYF. The CDR3, as DNA: TGTGCCAGCAGTTTATTGGGACAGTGTGCCTACGAGCAGTACTTC.

The chain couples TRBV7-2 to TRBJ1-2; the D is unclear. Germline V gene lookup returns CDR1 SGHTA and CDR2 FQGNSA. Trimming left V 1 base short and J 1 base short, with 7 bases between. The CDR3 spans 14 residues. Here the CDR3 reads CASSLDSNNYGYTF. The CDR3 region has the DNA TGTGCCAGCAGCTTAGACAGTAATAACTATGGCTACACCTTC.

This clone was observed at least ten times. The chain recombines TRBV5-1 with TRBJ2-7, with 8 bases matching TRBD1. The CDR3 totals 15 residues. V shed 4 bases and J 0 bases; nucleotides not matched to a gene: 6. Germline lookup yields CDR1 SGHRS and CDR2 YFSETQ. DNA for the CDR3: TGCGCCAGCAGCCCCACAGGGGGTAGCTCCTACGAGCAGTACTTC. It encodes CASSPTGGSSYEQYF.

With regard to this clone: One end of the junction varies from germline; a read error may be responsible. The same CDR3 is also encoded by other DNA sequences in this sample. The CDR3 reads CSARDPETGETGELFF. The CDR3 nucleotides are TGCAGTGCTAGAGATCCCGAGACAGGTGAGACCGGGGAGCTTTTTTTT. The chain is built from TRBV20-1 and TRBJ2-2, with D tentatively TRBD1 (6 bases). This CDR3 has 16 amino acids. CDR1 and CDR2 (germline): DFQATT, SNEGSKA (reference sequence).

By frequency in the sample, this clone is medium-sized. The V and J genes are TRBV4-1 and TRBJ1-1; no definite D call. The V gene lost 3 bases and the J gene lost 0 bases, with 14 bases spanning the gap. The length of the CDR3 is 16 residues. Germline assignment: CDR1 MGHRA and CDR2 YSYEKL. In nucleotides, the CDR3 is TGCGCCAGCAGCCAGGGAACGTCACTGGTGAACACTGAAGCTTTCTTT. This translates into CASSQGTSLVNTEAFF.

This clone was counted many times. This chain links TRBV7-8 with TRBJ2-4; TRBD1 matches 7 bases. This CDR3 is built from 18 residues. The germline V gene has CDR1 SGHVS and CDR2 FQNEAQ. Trimming at V came to 5 bases and at J to 3 bases, leaving 16 bases not matched to a gene. The CDR3: CASSQDRFPTIRKNIQYF. CDR3 DNA sequence: TGTGCCAGCAGCCAGGACAGGTTTCCCACCATCCGCAAAAACATTCAGTACTTC.

This clone was counted ten times or more. The rearrangement joins TRBV19 to TRBJ2-2; 7 nucleotides align to TRBD1. The J segment lost 1 base and the V segment lost 2 bases, leaving 1 base of the junction unmatched. The CDR3 loop spans 15 amino acids. Germline V gene sequence: CDR1 LNHDA, CDR2 SQIVND (reference sequence). CDR3 nucleotides: TGTGCCAGTAGTATACGGACAGGGAACACCGGGGAGCTGTTTTTT. Its protein is CASSIRTGNTGELFF.

This clone was picked up many times. This chain connects TRBV20-1 to TRBJ1-6, with D perhaps TRBD1 (5 bases). Trimming took off 0 bases at V and 5 bases at J, with 8 bases between the two ends. The CDR3 runs to 14 residues. The germline V gene encodes CDR1 DFQATT and CDR2 SNEGSKA (reference sequence). DNA for the CDR3: TGCAGTGCTAGAGATGGCAGGGATAATTCACCCCTCCACTTT. It is translated as CSARDGRDNSPLHF.

This rearrangement joins TRBV9 to TRBJ2-1, with D tentatively TRBD2 (5 bases). The CDR3 extends over 16 amino acids. Trimming cost V 0 bases and J 9 bases, with 19 bases left between them. Germline V gene lookup returns CDR1 SGDLS and CDR2 YYNGEE. The CDR3 sequence: CASSVDRELGVVEQFF. CDR3 nucleotide sequence: TGTGCCAGCAGCGTAGATCGTGAACTAGGTGTGGTTGAGCAGTTCTTC.

The V gene is TRBV5-1, the J gene TRBJ2-1, with 8 bases aligning to TRBD2. Trimming took 4 bases from V and 0 from J; bases not matched to a gene: 15. This CDR3 has 19 residues. Germline V CDR1 and CDR2: SGHRS, YFSETQ. The CDR3 loop reads CASSPGGSGKHVSYNEQFF. CDR3 DNA: TGCGCCAGCAGCCCTGGAGGTAGCGGGAAGCATGTCTCCTACAATGAGCAGTTCTTC.

At least ten counts were recorded for this clone. V usage is TRBV3-1 and J usage is TRBJ2-3; D is ambiguous. V shed 6 bases and J shed 4 bases, with 11 bases lying between them. There are 13 residues in the CDR3. Germline CDR1 is LGHDT and CDR2 is YNNKEL (reference sequence). CDR3 nucleotides: TGTGCCAGCAGGTCTGGATACCCAGATACGCAGTATTTT. Translating it yields CASRSGYPDTQYF.

At least ten counts were recorded for this clone. V gene TRBV5-8 combines with J gene TRBJ1-5; TRBD1 matches at 7 bases. CDR1 is SGHTS and CDR2 is YDEGEE in the germline V gene. V lost 4 bases to trimming and J lost 2 bases; unmatched junction nucleotides: 9. The CDR3 contains 16 residues. CDR3 sequence reads: CASSVHRGSGNQPQHF. CDR3 coding DNA: TGTGCCAGCAGCGTGCACAGGGGCTCGGGCAATCAGCCCCAGCATTTT.

V usage is TRBV7-9 and J usage is TRBJ2-7, with TRBD2 as a possible D gene (6 bases). The CDR3 totals 14 residues. CDR1 is SEHNR and CDR2 is FQNEAQ in the germline V gene (reference sequence). Trimming cost V 5 bases and J 7 bases, with 18 bases left between them. CDR3 protein: CASSTTWVGREQYF. CDR3 bases: TGTGCCAGCAGCACCACCTGGGTGGGGAGGGAGCAGTACTTC.

Ten or more counts support this clone. This chain connects TRBV6-2 or TRBV6-3 to TRBJ2-2; weak D call: TRBD2 (6 bases). Germline V lookup: CDR1 MNHEY, CDR2 SVGEGT. The CDR3 runs 13 residues. Trimming pared 5 bases from V and 6 bases from J, leaving 10 bases between. CDR3 residues: CASSVVAAGELFF. As DNA, the CDR3 is TGTGCCAGCAGTGTAGTAGCGGCCGGGGAGCTGTTTTTT.

This clone was counted only a few times. The CDR3 spells CASSLAASGSAYEQYF. The CDR3 DNA follows: TGTGCCAGCAGTTTAGCCGCTAGCGGGAGTGCCTACGAGCAGTACTTC. The chain employs TRBV12-3 or TRBV12-4 and TRBJ2-7; 10 nucleotides align to TRBD2. V shed 0 bases, J shed 2 bases, and the junction held 4 bases outside the gene matches. The CDR3 totals 16 residues.

This clone was picked up many times. The rearrangement joins TRBV7-9 to TRBJ2-3, with no clear D. V was trimmed by 0 bases and J by 3 bases, leaving 10 bases between them. The CDR3 sequence is 15 residues long. Germline V gives CDR1 SEHNR, CDR2 FQNEAQ (reference sequence). CDR3 sequence: CASSLARLGTDTQYF. The CDR3 DNA sequence: TGTGCCAGCAGCTTAGCGCGACTGGGGACAGATACGCAGTATTTT.

At least ten counts were recorded for this clone. The chain couples TRBV27 to TRBJ2-7; 8 positions match TRBD1. The junction had 7 bases not matched to a gene; V was cut back by 4 bases and J by 5 bases. Germline-derived CDR1 and CDR2 are MNHEY and SMNVEV (reference sequence). The CDR3 is made up of 14 amino acids. CDR3 DNA sequence: TGTGCCAGCAGTTCAGGACAGGGTTTTAACGAGCAGTACTTC. Amino acids: CASSSGQGFNEQYF.

In its sample, this clone was seen many times. V usage is TRBV28 and J usage is TRBJ1-5; TRBD1 matches at 9 bases. Germline V gives CDR1 MDHEN, CDR2 SYDVKM. V shed 6 bases and J 3 bases; nucleotides not matched to a gene: 3. The length of the CDR3 is 14 residues. The CDR3 bases are TGTGCCAGCAGCACAGGGGGCACCAATCAGCCCCAGCATTTT. Amino acids: CASSTGGTNQPQHF. Complete variable domain (other parts from reference TRBV28 and TRBJ1-5): DVKVTQSSRYLVKRTGEKVFLECVQDMDHENMFWYRQDPGLGLRLIYFSYDVKMKEKGDIPEGYSVSREKKERFSLILESASTNQTSMYLCASSTGGTNQPQHFGDGTRLSIL.

This clone was picked up many times. This chain uses TRBV20-1 with TRBJ1-4, with TRBD1 as a possible D gene (5 bases). Germline CDR1 and CDR2: DFQATT and SNEGSKA (reference sequence). Between the trimmed V and J ends, which lost 6 bases and 8 bases, there was a span of 19 bases. The length of the CDR3 is 14 residues. CDR3 coding DNA: TGCAGTGCCCAGGGCCCCCGAAAAGGGGAAAAACTGTTTTTT. This codes for CSAQGPRKGEKLFF.

The chain couples TRBV7-7 to TRBJ2-5, with 8 bases aligning to TRBD2. Germline CDR1 is SSHAT and CDR2 is FNYEAQ (reference sequence). The V gene end was trimmed by 6 bases and the J gene end by 5 bases; junction bases not matched to a gene: 8. The CDR3 is 14 amino acids. The CDR3: CASSQAGAGETQYF. The DNA of the CDR3 is TGTGCCAGCAGTCAAGCGGGAGCGGGGGAGACCCAGTACTTC.

This clone turned up a few times. The chain employs TRBV27 and TRBJ2-7; D may be TRBD1 (6 bases). Germline CDR1 reads MNHEY; CDR2 reads SMNVEV (reference sequence). The germline V and J ends were trimmed by 4 bases and 3 bases, with 13 bases remaining between them. The CDR3 contains 14 residues. The CDR3 DNA reads as TGTGCCAGCAGTTATCAGGGGAAAGTCTACGAGCAGTACTTC. Translation: CASSYQGKVYEQYF.

The gene calls are TRBV30 and TRBJ1-4; perhaps TRBD1 as D (5 bases). V lost 8 bases and J lost 3, with 34 bases in between. Germline assignment: CDR1 GTSNPN and CDR2 SVGIG (reference sequence). The CDR3 has 20 residues. The CDR3 spells CALSVRPGRRGGGANEKLFF. The CDR3 DNA sequence: TGTGCCCTGAGTGTACGCCCGGGGAGGAGGGGTGGAGGCGCTAATGAAAAACTGTTTTTT.

There are a few counts of this clone. This rearrangement joins TRBV6-5 to TRBJ1-3; D is undetermined. Germline V gene sequence: CDR1 MNHEY, CDR2 SVGAGI. This CDR3 is built from 12 residues. V shed 7 bases and J shed 4 bases, with 8 bases lying between them. Here the CDR3 reads CASNSGGNTIYF. CDR3 bases: TGTGCCAGCAATTCGGGGGGAAACACCATATATTTT.

This clone was detected only a few times. The junction and the germline gene differ at one end; a read error may be behind it. The CDR3 nucleotides read TGTGCCGGCAGTTGCGGGTCTTATAGCAATCAGCCCCAGCATTTT. This gives the protein CAGSCGSYSNQPQHF. The chain combines TRBV28 with TRBJ1-5; D is undetermined. Germline V lookup: CDR1 MDHEN, CDR2 SYDVKM. The CDR3 runs to 15 residues.